A selection of T cell receptor beta chains follows, all from one sample in a study of T-cell reconstitution after alpha-beta-depleted transplantation in children. TCRdb recomputed calls from the PCR reads with MiXCR, one row per CDR3 protein. The sample has 500,000 to 750,000 distinct CDR3 sequences; 20% to 30% are singletons. Sequenced material: PBMCs, taken before TCRalphabeta/CD19-depleted stem cell transplant. The receptor source for this set is a boy younger than two with Wiskott-Aldrich syndrome, due to receive a stem cell transplant. CDR3s include the opening cysteine and the closing phenylalanine or tryptophan. A D gene is named only where the DNA matches it firmly. The size entry is marked missing in some rows and otherwise reads once, few, many or a size class.

j_call	cdr3_length	v_call	clone_size	d_call	cdr3_aa	cdr3_nt
TRBJ2-1	16	TRBV12-3/TRBV12-4	once	NA	CASTLRGMSLYNEQFF	TGTGCCAGCACCCTAAGGGGCATGAGTCTCTACAATGAGCAGTTCTTC
TRBJ2-7	13	TRBV12-3/TRBV12-4	NA	NA	CASSFSVNYEQYF	TGTGCCAGCAGTTTTTCCGTGAACTACGAGCAGTACTTC
TRBJ1-3	15	TRBV7-9	NA	NA	CASSLKGRVGYTIYF	TGTGCCAGCAGCTTAAAGGGCCGGGTCGGGTACACCATATATTTT
TRBJ2-1	16	TRBV28	NA	NA	CASSFYPSAKYNEQFF	TGTGCCAGCAGTTTTTACCCTAGCGCCAAATACAATGAGCAGTTCTTC
TRBJ1-1	13	TRBV5-5	few	TRBD1	CASSSGARGRAFF	TGTGCCAGCAGCTCCGGCGCCAGGGGGCGGGCTTTCTTT
TRBJ2-1	16	TRBV5-1	few	TRBD2	CASSLTGLAGVNEQFF	TGCGCCAGCAGCTTGACAGGACTAGCGGGAGTGAATGAGCAGTTCTTC
TRBJ1-4	14	TRBV20-1	NA	NA	CSARDLGDIEKLFF	TGCAGTGCTAGAGATCTAGGGGACATAGAAAAACTGTTTTTT
TRBJ2-7	10	TRBV6-6	few	NA	CASSSSEQYF	TGTGCCAGCAGTTCGTCCGAGCAGTACTTC
TRBJ2-3	14	TRBV20-1	few	NA	CSADGAGSTDTQYF	TGCAGTGCTGACGGGGCGGGGAGCACAGATACGCAGTATTTT
TRBJ2-2	15	TRBV5-1	few	NA	CASSTPGHNTGELFF	TGCGCCAGCAGCACCCCGGGACACAACACCGGGGAGCTGTTTTTT
TRBJ2-3	16	TRBV12-3/TRBV12-4	NA	TRBD2	CASSFRLAGDTDTQYF	TGTGCCAGCAGTTTTCGACTAGCGGGGGACACAGATACGCAGTATTTT
TRBJ2-1	14	TRBV5-1	NA	NA	CASSSTDRYNEQFF	TGCGCCAGCAGCTCGACCGACAGATACAATGAGCAGTTCTTC
TRBJ2-1	14	TRBV5-1	few	NA	CASSWGGGNNEQFF	TGCGCCAGCAGCTGGGGTGGCGGGAACAATGAGCAGTTCTTC
TRBJ2-2	15	TRBV12-3/TRBV12-4	few	NA	CASSLARSNTGELFF	TGTGCCAGCAGTTTAGCGCGGTCGAACACCGGGGAGCTGTTTTTT
TRBJ2-7	14	TRBV20-1	NA	TRBD1	CSATGQGILSEQYF	TGCAGTGCCACTGGACAGGGTATCCTCTCCGAGCAGTACTTC
TRBJ2-7	18	TRBV5-1	NA	NA	CASSLVSGGRRAGGEQYF	TGCGCCAGCAGCTTGGTCTCGGGTGGGCGACGCGCAGGTGGCGAGCAGTACTTC
TRBJ1-4	15	TRBV15	NA	NA	CATSNGGLRGEKLFF	TGTGCCACCAGCAATGGAGGGCTTAGAGGGGAAAAACTGTTTTTT
TRBJ2-7	14	TRBV6-1	NA	NA	CASSRTGHTYEQYF	TGTGCCAGCAGCCGGACCGGACACACCTACGAGCAGTACTTC
TRBJ1-1	11	TRBV5-1	NA	NA	CASRGQGEAFF	TGCGCCAGCAGGGGGCAGGGTGAAGCTTTCTTT
TRBJ2-7	14	TRBV7-2	NA	NA	CASSLGGTTYEQYF	TGTGCCAGCAGCTTAGGTGGGACCACCTACGAGCAGTACTTC
TRBJ2-1	13	TRBV18	NA	NA	CASSQGSEGEQFF	TGTGCCAGCTCCCAGGGAAGCGAAGGCGAGCAGTTCTTC
TRBJ2-4	16	TRBV7-2	NA	TRBD2	CASSFGVLAGKNIQYF	TGTGCCAGCAGCTTTGGGGTCCTAGCGGGAAAAAACATTCAGTACTTC
TRBJ1-1	17	TRBV21-1	NA	NA	CASSKGRSRRMDTEAFF	TGTGCCAGCAGCAAAGGTAGAAGTAGGAGGATGGACACTGAAGCTTTCTTT
TRBJ2-7	15	TRBV28	few	TRBD1	CASTPSGTDSYEQYF	TGTGCCAGCACGCCATCCGGGACAGACTCCTACGAGCAGTACTTC
TRBJ2-5	15	TRBV5-5	few	NA	CASSLLGTLQETQYF	TGTGCCAGCAGCTTACTTGGGACTCTCCAAGAGACCCAGTACTTC
TRBJ1-3	14	TRBV6-5	few	NA	CASSLGAEGNTIYF	TGTGCCAGCAGTTTGGGGGCCGAGGGAAACACCATATATTTT
TRBJ2-3	15	TRBV5-1	NA	NA	CASSLNGPAIDTQYF	TGCGCCAGCAGCTTGAACGGGCCGGCGATCGATACGCAGTATTTT
TRBJ2-5	14	TRBV27	NA	NA	CASSSQGSQEAQYF	TGTGCCAGCAGTTCCCAGGGGTCCCAAGAGGCCCAGTACTTC
TRBJ2-2	14	TRBV20-1	once	NA	CSARDPQGTGELFF	TGCAGTGCTAGAGATCCTCAGGGAACTGGGGAGCTGTTTTTT
TRBJ2-2	15	TRBV6-2/TRBV6-3	NA	NA	CASSLQAQKTGELFF	TGTGCCAGCAGTTTACAGGCTCAGAAAACCGGGGAGCTGTTTTTT